The 31 T cell receptor beta chains in this list originate from one sample, sequenced in a study of CD8+ T cells in alopecia areata. Cell sorting was performed on pooled cutaneous lymph node cells with CD4, CD8alpha, NKG2D, NKG2ACE and other markers. Reverse transcribed after extraction, RNA yielded cDNA as the sequencing template. Clones were sequenced by immunoSEQ multiplex PCR, and TCRdb holds only the in-frame ones, with some missing. There are 200,000 to 300,000 clones in the sample, none observed a single time. Sequenced input: CD4+ T cells sorted from a lymph node. All receptors derive from a C3H/HeJ mouse with alopecia areata. Strain haplotype (MHC): H2-k.

This clone was recorded a few times. Gene names and germline refer to mouse. The observed sequence ends 4 residues before the CDR3 terminus, with the missing tail filled in from the germline J gene. Other DNA sequences in the sample encode the same CDR3. The gene calls are TRBV13-1 and TRBJ2-4, with TRBD1 as a possible D gene (5 bases). Germline V gene lookup returns CDR1 NSHNY and CDR2 SYGAGN. This CDR3 contains 13 residues. Trimming pared 2 bases from V and 1 base from J, leaving 5 bases between. CDR3 DNA (partial): TGTGCCAGCAGTGAACAGGGTCAAAAC. Amino acid sequence: CASSEQGQN. The whole CDR3 is CASSEQGQNTLYF.

For this clone: All gene names here are mouse names. The CDR3 extends 4 residues past the end of the read, so its final part is completed from the germline J gene. V is TRBV5 and J is TRBJ1-2; D unclear. Germline-derived CDR1 and CDR2 are LGHNA and YNLKQL (reference sequence). The CDR3 covers 15 residues. The ends were cut back, 0 bases at V and 0 bases at J, with 8 bases in the middle. The CDR3 spells CASSQDHTANSDYTF. CDR3 DNA (partial): TGTGCCAGCAGCCAAGATCACACAGCAAACTCC.

Notes on this clone: The gene names here belong to mouse. The CDR3 spells CTCSGGLGVAEQFF. The DNA read from the CDR3 is TGCACCTGCAGTGGGGGACTGGGGGTTGCT. This sequence joins TRBV1 and TRBJ2-1; 11 bases are shared with TRBD2. The observed sequence ends 4 residues before the CDR3 terminus, with the missing tail filled in from the germline J gene. J was trimmed by 6 bases and V by 4 bases; bases with no gene match: 2. This CDR3 has 14 residues. Per germline, CDR1 NSQYPW and CDR2 LRSPGD (reference sequence).

Remarks on this clone: Gene names and germline match the mouse. The read stops 4 residues short of the end of the CDR3; the missing end is completed from the germline J gene. This rearrangement joins TRBV13-1 to TRBJ1-1; the match to TRBD1 covers 7 bases. The V and J ends lost 2 bases and 0 bases, in that order; junction bases with no gene match: 7. Germline loops: CDR1 NSHNY, CDR2 SYGAGN. The CDR3 is 16 amino acids. The CDR3 bases that were read are TGTGCCAGCAGTGAACAGGGGAGAGGGGCAAACACA. Its protein product is CASSEQGRGANT. The full CDR3 is CASSEQGRGANTEVFF.

As to this clone: Germline and genes here are mouse. The read comes to an end 4 residues before the CDR3 does, leaving the germline J gene to fill in the end. V is TRBV19 and J is TRBJ1-1; weak D call: TRBD1 (6 bases). CDR1 is FNHDT and CDR2 is SITEND in the germline V gene (reference sequence). This CDR3 comprises 13 residues. V was pared by 5 bases and J by 1 base, with 9 bases between. Incomplete CDR3 DNA: TGTGCCAGCAGCAGGGGCCTAAACACA. This gives the protein CASSRGLNT. The full CDR3 protein reads CASSRGLNTEVFF.

Many counts were recorded for this clone. The germline and genes are mouse ones. From the germline J gene comes the end of the CDR3, since the read stops 4 residues before it. This specimen includes other DNA sequences encoding the same CDR3. The chain recombines TRBV1 with TRBJ2-5; maybe TRBD2 (6 bases). Germline assignment: CDR1 NSQYPW and CDR2 LRSPGD (reference sequence). This CDR3 spans 14 amino acids. Trimming left V 1 base short and J 3 bases short, with 8 bases between. CDR3 amino acids: CTCSAVGGQDTQYF. The CDR3 bases that were read are TGCACCTGCAGTGCAGTTGGGGGTCAAGAC.

This clone was seen a few times. Gene names follow the mouse nomenclature. The read halts 4 residues ahead of the CDR3 end, with the missing end drawn from the germline J gene. The gene calls are TRBV31 and TRBJ2-2; 9 bases align to TRBD2. The CDR3 length is 15 residues. Germline CDR1 reads GKSSPN; CDR2 reads SITVG. V shed 3 bases and J 3 bases; nucleotides not matched to a gene: 5. CDR3 in amino acids: CAWSRDWEDTGQLYF. The DNA read from the CDR3 is TGTGCCTGGAGCCGGGACTGGGAGGACACCGGG.

Regarding this clone: All gene names here are mouse names. The missing CDR3 end, 4 residues past where the read stops, is filled in from the germline J gene. This sequence joins TRBV13-1 and TRBJ2-1; D is possibly TRBD1 (6 bases). CDR1 and CDR2 (germline): NSHNY, SYGAGN. The V gene lost 2 bases and the J gene lost 1 base, with 13 bases spanning the gap. The CDR3 contains 16 residues. Incomplete CDR3 DNA: TGTGCCAGCAGTGAAGCCCCCGGGACAAACTATGCT. It yields the protein CASSEAPGTNYA. The full CDR3 protein is CASSEAPGTNYAEQFF.

As for this clone: Mouse germline and gene names are used. The read halts 4 residues ahead of the CDR3 end, with the missing end drawn from the germline J gene. This chain joins TRBV4 and TRBJ2-7; 7 nucleotides match TRBD1. The CDR3 has 12 residues. The germline V gene encodes CDR1 LGHDT and CDR2 YNNKQL (reference sequence). The CDR3 region is CASSLTGNEQYF. The part of the CDR3 DNA that was read is TGTGCCAGCAGCTTGACAGGGAAT.

This clone came up a few times. The gene symbols are mouse symbols. The CDR3 extends 4 residues past the end of the read, so its final part is completed from the germline J gene. The rearrangement joins TRBV19 to TRBJ2-1; TRBD1 aligns across 12 bases. CDR1 and CDR2 from the germline V gene are FNHDT and SITEND (reference sequence). The CDR3 runs to 16 residues. After removal of 0 bases from V and 4 bases from J, the junction contained 2 bases not matched to a gene. This CDR3 is CASSIVGQGAYAEQFF. The CDR3 DNA, read in part, is TGTGCCAGCAGTATAGTGGGACAGGGGGCTTATGCT. Variable domain in full (rest from reference TRBV19 and TRBJ2-1): GGIITQTPKFLIGQEGQKLTLKCQQNFNHDTMYWYRQDSGKGLRLIYYSITENDLQKGDLSEGYDASREKKSSFSLTVTSAQKNEMAVFLCASSIVGQGAYAEQFFGPGTRLTVL.

Concerning this clone: Gene names and germline match the mouse. From the germline J gene comes the end of the CDR3, since the read stops 4 residues before it. Within the sample, other DNA sequences also encode this same CDR3. This chain connects TRBV19 to TRBJ2-2; 9 bases agree with TRBD1. CDR3 length: 15 residues. Germline CDR1 FNHDT, CDR2 SITEND (reference sequence). With V trimmed by 4 bases and J by 3 bases, 4 bases remained unmatched. The covered CDR3 bases are TGTGCCAGCAGTCGGACAGGGGTGGACACCGGG. It encodes CASSRTGVDTG. The full-length CDR3 reads as CASSRTGVDTGQLYF.

This clone occurred a few times. Germline and genes: mouse. The CDR3 goes on 4 residues after the read ends, and that part is filled in from the germline J gene. The chain uses TRBV1 and TRBJ2-1, with 8 bases matching TRBD1. This CDR3 spans 13 amino acids. Unmatched junction bases numbered 3, after V lost 5 bases and J lost 6 bases. CDR1 NSQYPW and CDR2 LRSPGD come from the germline V gene (reference sequence). The CDR3 bases that were read are TGCACCTGCAGTCCCAGGGGGCTTGCT. This encodes CTCSPRGLA. The full CDR3 protein is CTCSPRGLAEQFF. Variable domain in full (rest from reference TRBV1 and TRBJ2-1): VTLLEQNPRWRLVPRGQAVNLRCILKNSQYPWMSWYQQDLQKQLQWLFTLRSPGDKEVKSLPGADYLATRVTDTELRLQVANMSQGRTLYCTCSPRGLAEQFFGPGTRLTVL.

About this clone: Germline and genes here are mouse. Read coverage stops 4 residues before the CDR3 terminus; the germline J gene supplies the remainder. Other DNA sequences within the sample encode an identical CDR3. This chain links TRBV31 with TRBJ2-7, with 12 positions matching TRBD1. CDR3 length: 14 amino acids. CDR1 is GKSSPN, CDR2 SITVG, per germline. CDR3: CAWSRGTGGDEQYF. Incomplete CDR3 DNA: TGTGCCTGGAGTCGCGGGACAGGGGGCGAT.

This clone has just a few counts. Gene names denote mouse genes. The read falls 4 residues short of the CDR3 end, and the missing part is taken from the germline J gene. Other DNA sequences from this sample encode an identical CDR3 as well. The V gene is TRBV19, the J gene TRBJ2-1; D gene ambiguous. Germline CDR1 and CDR2: FNHDT and SITEND (reference sequence). V dropped 5 bases and J dropped 5 bases, with 5 bases sitting between them. CDR3 length: 11 amino acids. The CDR3: CASRTNAEQFF. CDR3 bases read: TGTGCCAGCAGAACAAATGCT.

About this clone itself: Genes and germline come from the mouse. The DNA ends 4 residues before the CDR3 does, and the rest of the CDR3 is filled in from the germline J gene. This chain joins TRBV29 and TRBJ1-2; 9 bases map to TRBD1. The CDR3 covers 15 residues. Losses at the gene ends were 4 bases for V and 0 bases for J; bases not matched to a gene: 3. Germline V CDR1 and CDR2: MSHET, SYDVDS. The covered CDR3 bases are TGTGCTAGCAGTTCCCGACAGGGGGCAAACTCC. Amino acids: CASSSRQGANS. The complete CDR3 protein is CASSSRQGANSDYTF.

This clone has just a few counts. Gene names and germline match the mouse. The read gets to within 4 residues of the CDR3 end, and the germline J gene fills in the rest. The chain combines TRBV1 with TRBJ2-1, with D possibly TRBD2 on 6 matching bases. Trimming stripped 0 bases from V and 4 bases from J, with 10 bases between. Germline assignment: CDR1 NSQYPW and CDR2 LRSPGD (reference sequence). There are 15 residues in the CDR3. The CDR3 bases that were read are TGCACCTGCAGTGCAGATTTCGGGGGGTATGCT. This sequence encodes CTCSADFGGYA. The entire CDR3 is CTCSADFGGYAEQFF.

With regard to this clone: Mouse names are used for the genes. The read gets to within 4 residues of the CDR3 end, and the germline J gene fills in the rest. The chain uses TRBV19 and TRBJ1-2, with D perhaps matching TRBD1 (6 bases). CDR1 FNHDT and CDR2 SITEND come from the germline V gene (reference sequence). V lost 2 bases and J 1 base, leaving 9 bases between the germline ends. This CDR3 has 14 residues. CDR3 protein: CASSMEGENSDYTF. The sequenced CDR3 bases are TGTGCCAGCAGTATGGAGGGGGAAAACTCC.

This clone turned up a few times. Genes and germline come from the mouse. The read terminates 4 residues before the CDR3 end, so the remaining end is supplied by the germline J gene. The chain combines TRBV19 with TRBJ2-7; 7 nucleotides line up with TRBD1. Germline trimming cut 5 bases from V and 3 bases from J; bases unmatched to any gene: 8. The CDR3 consists of 14 residues. Germline V lookup: CDR1 FNHDT, CDR2 SITEND (reference sequence). The CDR3 region is CASSNPGQFYEQYF. The CDR3 DNA, read in part, is TGTGCCAGCAGCAATCCGGGACAGTTCTAT.

About this clone: Gene names denote mouse genes. The read is 4 residues too short to cover the CDR3 end, so that end is filled in from the germline J gene. The rearrangement uses TRBV19 and TRBJ2-3, with 8 bases lining up with TRBD1. V lost 2 bases, J lost 3 bases, and 2 bases stayed unmatched. Germline lookup yields CDR1 FNHDT and CDR2 SITEND (reference sequence). The CDR3 contains 14 residues. The CDR3: CASSIGDRAETLYF. Incomplete CDR3 DNA: TGTGCCAGCAGTATTGGGGACAGGGCAGAA.

As for this clone: The gene names here belong to mouse. Within the sample, other DNA sequences also encode this same CDR3. CDR3: CASSGTGGAAEQFF. The CDR3 bases that were read are TGTGCCAGCAGCGGGACTGGGGGGGCGGCT. This sequence joins TRBV19 and TRBJ2-1; 14 positions match TRBD2. The read ends 4 residues early relative to the CDR3; the germline J gene fills the gap. Per germline, CDR1 FNHDT and CDR2 SITEND (reference sequence). This CDR3 contains 14 residues.

As to this clone: Gene names are mouse gene names. The CDR3 extends 3 residues past the end of the read, so its final part is completed from the germline J gene. The V gene is TRBV5, the J gene TRBJ1-6; D is uncertain. TRBJ1-6 is an ORF, with its function uncertain. Germline V gives CDR1 LGHNA, CDR2 YNLKQL (reference sequence). This CDR3 comprises 16 residues. Deletions cut 0 bases from V and 0 bases from J, with 6 bases between. Incomplete CDR3 DNA: TGTGCCAGCAGCCAAGATCACAGTTCCTATAATTCGCCC. This translates into CASSQDHSSYNSP. The full CDR3 is CASSQDHSSYNSPLYF.

This clone was seen only a few times. Here the gene names and germline are mouse. The sequence runs out 4 residues before the end of the CDR3; the remainder is reconstructed from the germline J gene. This sequence joins TRBV5 and TRBJ2-5; 7 bases fit TRBD2. This CDR3 region has 14 residues. J lost 1 base, V lost 6 bases, and 4 bases had no gene match. Germline V gene sequence: CDR1 LGHNA, CDR2 YNLKQL (reference sequence). This chain's CDR3 is CASRLGEDQDTQYF. CDR3 DNA (partial): TGTGCCAGCAGGCTGGGGGAAGACCAAGAC.

In the case of this clone: The gene symbols are mouse symbols. Read sequence stops 4 residues before the CDR3 end, and the germline J gene provides the missing end. The chain carries TRBV13-3 and TRBJ1-1; D is undetermined. Trimming shortened V by 1 base and J by 0 bases, and 7 bases separated the two germline ends. The germline V gene has CDR1 NNHDY and CDR2 SYVADS. CDR3 length: 14 residues. CDR3 loop: CASSDSPSNTEVFF. The DNA read from the CDR3 is TGTGCCAGCAGTGATAGTCCATCAAACACA.

This clone was observed a few times. All gene names here are mouse names. The read falls 4 residues short of the CDR3 end, and the missing part is taken from the germline J gene. The same CDR3 also results from other DNA sequences found in this sample. The chain employs TRBV13-1 and TRBJ2-4, with a possible D match to TRBD1 (5 bases). V was trimmed by 1 base and J by 0 bases, leaving 6 bases between them. The germline gives CDR1 NSHNY, CDR2 SYGAGN. The CDR3 consists of 14 residues. CDR3 loop: CASSDKGSQNTLYF. The sequenced part of the CDR3 DNA is TGTGCCAGCAGTGATAAGGGGAGTCAAAAC.

This clone was counted many times. Germline and genes here are mouse. The read halts 4 residues ahead of the CDR3 end, with the missing end drawn from the germline J gene. J is TRBJ2-1 and V is TRBV14; 7 bases are a match to TRBD1. Germline V CDR1 and CDR2: SGHDT, FRDEAV. The CDR3 is 13 residues long. Trimming took 2 bases from V and 5 from J; bases not matched to a gene: 1. Here the CDR3 reads CASSFDRDAEQFF. Partial CDR3 DNA: TGTGCCAGCAGTTTTGACAGGGATGCT. Based on the CDR3 plus reference TRBV14 and TRBJ2-1, the full variable domain is EAGVTQSPRYAVLQEGQAVSFWCDPISGHDTLYWYQQPRDQGPQLLVYFRDEAVIDNSQLPSDRFSAVRPKGTNSTLKIQSAKQGDTATYLCASSFDRDAEQFFGPGTRLTVL.

This clone was detected a few times. Gene names follow the mouse nomenclature. The read finishes 4 residues shy of the CDR3 end, and the germline J gene is used to complete it. Different DNA sequences within this sample yield the same CDR3. The chain couples TRBV19 to TRBJ2-7, with TRBD1 as a possible D gene (5 bases). Germline V gene lookup returns CDR1 FNHDT and CDR2 SITEND (reference sequence). This CDR3 is 12 amino acids long. The chain's CDR3 is CASTPDNYEQYF. The sequenced CDR3 bases are TGTGCCAGCACCCCGGACAATTAT. Together with reference TRBV19 and TRBJ2-7, the CDR3 gives the full variable domain: GGIITQTPKFLIGQEGQKLTLKCQQNFNHDTMYWYRQDSGKGLRLIYYSITENDLQKGDLSEGYDASREKKSSFSLTVTSAQKNEMAVFLCASTPDNYEQYFGPGTRLTVL.

Worth noting for this clone: Here the gene names and germline are mouse. The read stops 4 residues short of the end of the CDR3; the missing end is completed from the germline J gene. The chain employs TRBV13-3 and TRBJ2-1; 11 nucleotides agree with TRBD2. V trimming: 5 bases; J trimming: 3 bases; junction bases outside the gene matches: 7. This CDR3 comprises 16 residues. Germline V gene data show CDR1 as NNHDY and CDR2 as SYVADS. CDR3 DNA (partial): TGTGCCAGCAGCCAACTGGGGGGGCGCCCCTATGCT. Translating it yields CASSQLGGRPYA. The full CDR3 protein reads CASSQLGGRPYAEQFF.

This clone was detected only a few times. Germline and genes here are mouse. The sequenced fragment ends 4 residues before the CDR3 boundary, so the rest is inferred from the germline J gene. The gene calls are TRBV19 and TRBJ1-2; the match to TRBD1 covers 7 bases. The CDR3 runs 15 residues. Trimming removed 0 bases from V and 0 bases from J; junction bases left unmatched: 2. Germline CDR1 reads FNHDT; CDR2 reads SITEND (reference sequence). This CDR3 is CASSIAGTANSDYTF. The DNA read from the CDR3 is TGTGCCAGCAGTATAGCTGGGACAGCAAACTCC.

Concerning this clone itself: The germline and genes are mouse ones. The CDR3 goes on 4 residues after the read ends, and that part is filled in from the germline J gene. The J gene is TRBJ2-4, the V gene TRBV1; D unclear. V shed 0 bases and J shed 0 bases, with 10 bases lying between them. This CDR3 has 16 amino acids. Germline V lookup: CDR1 NSQYPW, CDR2 LRSPGD (reference sequence). CDR3 sequence reads: CTCSADVQNSQNTLYF. The part of the CDR3 DNA that was read is TGCACCTGCAGTGCAGATGTCCAGAATAGTCAAAAC. The full variable domain, in which reference TRBV1 and TRBJ2-4 provide the parts outside the CDR3, is VTLLEQNPRWRLVPRGQAVNLRCILKNSQYPWMSWYQQDLQKQLQWLFTLRSPGDKEVKSLPGADYLATRVTDTELRLQVANMSQGRTLYCTCSADVQNSQNTLYFGAGTRLSVL.

Comment on this clone: Gene names are the mouse ones. The read falls 4 residues short of the CDR3 end, and the missing part is taken from the germline J gene. This rearrangement joins TRBV31 to TRBJ2-4, with TRBD2 matching over 9 bases. Trimming at V came to 3 bases and at J to 0 bases, leaving 1 base not matched to a gene. The CDR3 length is 14 residues. The germline V gene has CDR1 GKSSPN and CDR2 SITVG. CDR3 bases read: TGTGCCTGGAGGACTGGGGGAAGTCAAAAC. It codes for CAWRTGGSQN. The full CDR3 is CAWRTGGSQNTLYF.

This clone has just a few counts. Genes and germline are mouse. The sequence runs out 4 residues before the end of the CDR3; the remainder is reconstructed from the germline J gene. V gene TRBV29 combines with J gene TRBJ1-2; 8 positions match TRBD1. The ends lost 6 bases at V and 3 bases at J; junction bases unmatched: 6. Germline V gene data show CDR1 as MSHET and CDR2 as SYDVDS. The CDR3 loop spans 14 amino acids. CDR3 loop: CASSAGGADSDYTF. The sequenced CDR3 bases are TGTGCTAGCAGCGCAGGGGGCGCGGACTCC.